Listed below are T cell receptor beta chains from one sample, sequenced in a study of human T cells and chemical hapten exposure. TCRdb itself ran the RACE reads through MiXCR, one entry per CDR3 protein. The repertoire holds over 100,000 distinct CDR3 sequences, with approximately 9% as singletons. Sequencing was done on a sample of whole blood. The receptors originated from a male donor in good health. Some clones in this sample may be carry-over from other donors' samples. The CDR3 runs from the conserved cysteine through the conserved F or W. The D gene is left open where the match is weak. Clone size is shown for a subset of rows, as once, few, many or a class of expanded clone.

TRBD1	many	14	TRBV24-1	TRBJ2-4	TGTGCCACCAGTGACGGGACAGGGGCCAACATTCAGTACTTC	CATSDGTGANIQYF
TRBD2	many	16	TRBV5-1	TRBJ2-1	TGCGCCAGCAGCGCACGACTAGCGGTTGCCGGCAATGAGCAGTTCTTC	CASSARLAVAGNEQFF
-	-	16	TRBV5-4	TRBJ1-1	TGTGCCAGCAGCTTGGGGGGTAGGGTGGAGAACACTGAAGCTTTCTTT	CASSLGGRVENTEAFF
-	many	14	TRBV20-1	TRBJ2-7	TGCAGTGCTAGGGCGACCGGGTCTTCCTACGAGCAGTACTTC	CSARATGSSYEQYF
TRBD1	-	14	TRBV11-2	TRBJ1-4	TGTGCCAGCAGCCCGGGACAGGGCTATGAAAAACTGTTTTTT	CASSPGQGYEKLFF
-	-	17	TRBV7-9	TRBJ2-5	TGTGCCAGCAGCTTTAATCGGTACAGGGCGGACTTGGAGACCCAGTACTTC	CASSFNRYRADLETQYF
-	-	14	TRBV6-5	TRBJ1-5	TGTGCCAGCAGTTACTTGGGGGAGGGTCTGCCCCAGCATTTT	CASSYLGEGLPQHF
TRBD1	-	17	TRBV5-1	TRBJ1-1	TGCGCCAGCAGCCTGGCCGGGACAGGGTTGATTCGCGAGGGAGCTTTCTTT	CASSLAGTGLIREGAFF
-	-	13	TRBV29-1	TRBJ2-1	TGCAGCGCTTGGCAGGGAAGTGTAAATGAGCAGTTCTTC	CSAWQGSVNEQFF
TRBD1	few	19	TRBV18	TRBJ1-1	TGTGCCAGCTCACCCCGACGGGAATCAGGGGGTTCCATGAACACTGAAGCTTTCTTT	CASSPRRESGGSMNTEAFF
TRBD1	-	15	TRBV2	TRBJ1-1	TGTGCCAGCCTGGGGGACAGGGGCATGAACACTGAAGCTTTCTTT	CASLGDRGMNTEAFF
-	few	16	TRBV5-1	TRBJ1-1	TGCGCCAGCAGCTTGGATCCGAACCTAGGTACCACTGAAGCTTTCTTT	CASSLDPNLGTTEAFF
-	many	12	TRBV28	TRBJ1-6	TGTGCCAGCAGTACCTTATCCTCACCCCTCCACTTT	CASSTLSSPLHF
-	many	14	TRBV14	TRBJ2-7	TGTGCCAGCAGCCAAGAAACAGAAATATACGAGCAGTACTTC	CASSQETEIYEQYF
-	-	16	TRBV21-1	TRBJ2-1	TGTGCCAGGCTGGGGGGGGGAGAGGCTGGAGACAATGAGCAGTTCTTC	CARLGGGEAGDNEQFF
-	few	15	TRBV6-1	TRBJ2-1	TGTGCCAGCAGCCGACAGGGAGGACCCTACAATGAGCAGTTCTTC	CASSRQGGPYNEQFF
TRBD2	few	15	TRBV5-1	TRBJ2-2	TGCGCCAGCAGCTTGGTAGCGGGAATAACCGGGGAGCTGTTTTTT	CASSLVAGITGELFF
-	many	15	TRBV12-3/TRBV12-4	TRBJ2-2	TGTGCCAGCAGTTTAGGCGTGTGGGGGACCGGGGAGCTGTTTTTT	CASSLGVWGTGELFF
-	-	12	TRBV6-5	TRBJ2-2	TGTGTCGCGCATTCGAACACCGGGGAGCTGTTTTTT	CVAHSNTGELFF
-	many	16	TRBV20-1	TRBJ1-6	TGCAGTGCCAAGGACGGGCAGAGCTCCTATAATTCACCCCTCCACTTT	CSAKDGQSSYNSPLHF
-	many	17	TRBV7-6	TRBJ2-2	TGTGCCAGCAGCTTAGCACGGGACCGCGCGAACACCGGGGAGCTGTTTTTT	CASSLARDRANTGELFF
-	few	11	TRBV29-1	TRBJ2-1	TGCAGCGTTGATAGTGGACAGCAGGGGTTCTTC	CSVDSGQQGFF
TRBD2	-	17	TRBV12-3/TRBV12-4	TRBJ2-1	TGTGCCAGCAGGCCCGGGACTAGCGGGAGGGTCGAGAATGAGCAGTTCTTC	CASRPGTSGRVENEQFF